This T cell receptor (beta chain) was profiled in a study of HIV-infected patients and healthy controls. Each CDR3 protein gets one entry after TCRdb re-called the 5' RACE reads with MiXCR. The table lists approximately 67,000 distinct CDR3 sequences, about a sixth of them singletons. This clonotype was recorded a few times. This CDR3 has 14 amino acids. V trimming: 3 bases; J trimming: 1 base; junction bases outside the gene matches: 3. Per the germline V gene, CDR1 is SQVTM and CDR2 is ANQGSEA. The clonotype comes from a human donor in good health. The sequenced sample consisted of CD4+ T cells from blood. This rearrangement joins TRBV29-1 to TRBJ2-5, with 9 bases lining up with TRBD2. This CDR3 reads CSVDGSGGQETQYF. The CDR3 nucleotides read TGCAGCGTTGACGGTAGCGGGGGCCAAGAGACCCAGTACTTC.